Each of the 9 T cell receptor beta chains below was sequenced from the same sample in a study of blood T cell repertoires in COVID-19. Clones were read by immunoSEQ multiplex PCR, and TCRdb kept only the in-frame ones, dropping some. The repertoire holds some 300,000 clones, with about nine tenths as singletons. The sample taken for sequencing was PBMCs or T cells enriched from blood (not recorded which). The receptor source for this set is a middle-aged woman who had recovered from COVID-19.

The chain uses TRBV3-1 (or the pseudogene TRBV3-2) and TRBJ2-1; possible D gene TRBD1, 6 bases. Germline-derived CDR1 and CDR2 are LGHDT and YNNKEL (reference sequence). Trimming left V 4 bases short and J 7 bases short, with 11 bases between. This CDR3 is built from 13 residues. The CDR3 coding sequence is TGTGCCAGCAGCCTCAGGGGTATGAATGAGCAGTTCTTC. As protein: CASSLRGMNEQFF.

The chain links TRBV19 to TRBJ2-1; 7 bases match TRBD1. Trimming cost V 6 bases and J 0 bases; bases outside gene matches: 11. The CDR3 is 17 residues long. Germline V gene sequence: CDR1 LNHDA, CDR2 SQIVND (reference sequence). The CDR3 protein is CASRKKQGSSSYNEQFF. For the CDR3, the DNA is TGTGCCAGTAGAAAAAAACAGGGGTCAAGCTCCTACAATGAGCAGTTCTTC.

The DNA for the CDR3 is TGCAGCGTTATGCAGGAGGGGTATGGCTACACCTTC. Translation: CSVMQEGYGYTF. V is TRBV29-1 and J is TRBJ1-2, with D possibly TRBD1 on 5 matching bases. Trimming pared 5 bases from V and 5 bases from J, leaving 12 bases between. Germline CDR1 is SQVTM and CDR2 is ANQGSEA. CDR3 length equals 12 residues.

The V call is TRBV13, the J call TRBJ1-2, with 12 bases that match TRBD1. The germline V gene encodes CDR1 PRHDT and CDR2 FYEKMQ (reference sequence). The CDR3 sequence is 19 residues long. V lost 5 bases and J lost 4; bases outside the gene matches: 17. The CDR3 reads CASSLSNRDRGRFGYGYTF. The CDR3 DNA follows: TGTGCCAGCAGCCTTTCTAACCGGGACAGGGGGCGGTTCGGCTATGGCTACACCTTC.

The chain recombines TRBV19 with TRBJ1-4; a possible D gene is TRBD1 (5 bases). Germline V lookup: CDR1 LNHDA, CDR2 SQIVND (reference sequence). The CDR3 consists of 17 residues. The V end was cut by 3 bases, the J end by 3 bases, with 17 bases between. The CDR3 DNA reads as TGTGCCAGTAGTATTCTTGGGAAAGGGGTGGCTAATGAAAAACTGTTTTTT. Its translation is CASSILGKGVANEKLFF.

The rearrangement uses TRBV4-1 and TRBJ2-7; 9 bases line up with TRBD2. Germline CDR1 MGHRA, CDR2 YSYEKL. J lost 7 bases, V lost 1 base, and 8 bases had no gene match. This CDR3 spans 15 amino acids. The DNA of the CDR3 is TGCGCCAGCAGCCAAGTTCTAGCGGGGTATAATGAGCAGTACTTC. It specifies CASSQVLAGYNEQYF.

The gene calls are TRBV18 and TRBJ2-7; TRBD2 matches 10 bases. From germline, CDR1 is KGHSH and CDR2 LQKENI. CDR3 length: 15 amino acids. V shed 6 bases, J shed 2 bases, and the junction held 7 bases outside the gene matches. The CDR3 bases are TGTGCCAGCTCTGGGACTAGCGTTCTCCCCTACGAGCAGTACTTC. Protein sequence: CASSGTSVLPYEQYF.

About this clone: The junction shows a germline mismatch at one end, possibly a read error. The V and J genes are TRBV7-7 and TRBJ2-2; tentative D call: TRBD1 (5 bases). This CDR3 comprises 18 residues. Looked up from germline, CDR1 is SSHAT and CDR2 is FNYEAQ (reference sequence). The CDR3 sequence is CASSLAGRNRWYTGELFF. The CDR3 DNA reads as TGTGCTAGCAGCTTAGCAGGCCGGAACAGGTGGTACACCGGGGAGCTGTTTTTT.

The chain is built from TRBV10-2 and TRBJ2-1; TRBD2 aligns across 13 bases. This CDR3 is built from 15 residues. V lost 7 bases to trimming and J lost 7 bases; unmatched junction nucleotides: 7. Germline CDR1 WSHSY, CDR2 SAAADI. The CDR3 is CASTETSGGKNEQFF. CDR3 DNA: TGCGCCAGCACCGAGACTAGCGGGGGGAAGAATGAGCAGTTCTTC.